These 23 T cell receptor beta chains came from one sample sequenced in a study of the immune and genomic landscape of osteosarcoma. Assay used: immunoSEQ multiplex PCR; TCRdb lists only in-frame clones, some missing. This table holds 950 to 1,100 clones, 50% to 80% found once. The material sequenced was tumor tissue from a local recurrence in the femur. The receptors come from a man between 65 and 85 years old with osteosarcoma.

This clone has only one observation. V usage is TRBV28 and J usage is TRBJ2-3; TRBD1 matches 7 bases. The junction had 20 bases not matched to a gene; V was cut back by 8 bases and J by 3 bases. CDR1 and CDR2 from the germline V gene are MDHEN and SYDVKM. CDR3 size: 18 residues. The CDR3: CASDFSGVAQGKTDTQYF. The CDR3 DNA follows: TGTGCCAGCGACTTTTCCGGGGTGGCACAGGGGAAGACAGATACGCAGTATTTT. Looking up the rest from reference TRBV28 and TRBJ2-3 gives the full variable domain: DVKVTQSSRYLVKRTGEKVFLECVQDMDHENMFWYRQDPGLGLRLIYFSYDVKMKEKGDIPEGYSVSREKKERFSLILESASTNQTSMYLCASDFSGVAQGKTDTQYFGPGTRLTVL.

This clone was counted once. The J gene is TRBJ1-4, the V gene TRBV6-9, with D unresolved. The ends were cut back, 3 bases at V and 8 bases at J, with 10 bases in the middle. CDR1 is MNHGY and CDR2 is SVAAGI in the germline V gene. This CDR3 is 13 amino acids long. The DNA for the CDR3 is TGTGCCAGCAGTTACGCCGCGGAAGAAAAACTGTTTTTT. The encoded protein is CASSYAAEEKLFF.

The chain joins TRBV9 to TRBJ1-1; D remains ambiguous. Trimming removed 4 bases from V and 1 base from J, with 5 bases in between. The germline gives CDR1 SGDLS, CDR2 YYNGEE. The CDR3 covers 12 residues. CDR3 bases: TGTGCCAGCAGCCGGGGGAACACTGAAGCTTTCTTT. It encodes CASSRGNTEAFF. Based on the CDR3 plus reference TRBV9 and TRBJ1-1, the full variable domain is DSGVTQTPKHLITATGQRVTLRCSPRSGDLSVYWYQQSLDQGLQFLIQYYNGEERAKGNILERFSAQQFPDLHSELNLSSLELGDSALYFCASSRGNTEAFFGQGTRLTVV.

The chain recombines TRBV18 with TRBJ2-5, with D unresolved. V was shortened by 6 bases and J by 5 bases, with 13 bases between the two germline ends. This CDR3 contains 13 residues. Germline-derived CDR1 and CDR2 are KGHSH and LQKENI. This chain's CDR3 is CASSPSKVETQYF. The CDR3 region has the DNA TGTGCCAGCTCCCCGTCCAAGGTGGAGACCCAGTACTTC. The whole variable domain, remainder taken from reference TRBV18 and TRBJ2-5, is NAGVMQNPRHLVRRRGQEARLRCSPMKGHSHVYWYRQLPEEGLKFMVYLQKENIIDESGMPKERFSAEFPKEGPSILRIQQVVRGDSAAYFCASSPSKVETQYFGPGTRLLVL.

V is TRBV7-1 and J is TRBJ1-6, with D uncertain. TRBV7-1 counts as an open reading frame of uncertain function. This CDR3 has 15 residues. V was pared by 6 bases and J by 9 bases, with 18 bases between. CDR3 bases: TGTGCCAGCAGACTAACAGAGGCTCGGATTTCACCCCTCCACTTT. It specifies CASRLTEARISPLHF.

This clone occurred a few times. The chain links TRBV7-8 to TRBJ2-1; no reliable D call. Deletions cut 1 base from V and 5 bases from J, with 9 bases between. CDR1 is SGHVS and CDR2 is FQNEAQ in the germline V gene. The CDR3 contains 14 residues. The CDR3 coding sequence is TGTGCCAGCAGCTTAGGCCTGGGGAACAATGAGCAGTTCTTC. Its translation is CASSLGLGNNEQFF.

This chain uses TRBV7-9 with TRBJ1-5; no clear D. Germline CDR1 is SEHNR and CDR2 is FQNEAQ (reference sequence). The CDR3 consists of 12 residues. The ends were cut back, 1 base at V and 4 bases at J, with 2 bases in the middle. CDR3 protein: CASSLDNQPQHF. For the CDR3, the DNA is TGTGCCAGCAGCTTAGATAATCAGCCCCAGCATTTT.

This chain connects TRBV6-5 to TRBJ2-6; D may be TRBD1 or TRBD2 (5 bases each). Looked up from germline, CDR1 is MNHEY and CDR2 is SVGAGI. V was trimmed by 2 bases and J by 4 bases, leaving 9 bases between them. There are 15 residues in the CDR3. The chain's CDR3 is CASSYEGLGANVLTF. CDR3 nucleotide sequence: TGTGCCAGCAGTTACGAGGGGCTCGGGGCCAACGTCCTGACTTTC.

This chain uses TRBV11-2 with TRBJ2-1, with a tentative D call TRBD2 (6 bases). CDR1 and CDR2 from the germline V gene are SGHAT and FQNNGV. Trimming stripped 1 base from V and 6 bases from J, with 10 bases between. This CDR3 spans 14 amino acids. The CDR3 nucleotides read TGTGCCAGCAGCTTAGTCAGGAGGGGCAATGAGCAGTTCTTC. The encoded protein is CASSLVRRGNEQFF.

This clone is large by share. The rearrangement joins TRBV9 to TRBJ1-2; D is perhaps TRBD1 (6 bases). Trimming cost V 3 bases and J 4 bases, with 16 bases left between them. The CDR3 covers 15 residues. Per the germline V gene, CDR1 is SGDLS and CDR2 is YYNGEE. CDR3 DNA: TGTGCCAGCAGCGGTGCGGGGGGCCCCCCCTATGGCTACACCTTC. Translation gives CASSGAGGPPYGYTF. Based on the CDR3 plus reference TRBV9 and TRBJ1-2, the full variable domain is DSGVTQTPKHLITATGQRVTLRCSPRSGDLSVYWYQQSLDQGLQFLIQYYNGEERAKGNILERFSAQQFPDLHSELNLSSLELGDSALYFCASSGAGGPPYGYTFGSGTRLTVV.

The chain is built from TRBV6-5 and TRBJ2-7; unclear D gene. The CDR3 spans 14 residues. The V gene's germline CDR1 is MNHEY and CDR2 SVGAGI. V was clipped by 6 bases and J by 7 bases, with 19 bases between them. The CDR3 DNA reads TGTGCCAGCAGCCCCTCCGGGCCCTGGTCTGAGCAGTACTTC. Translation gives CASSPSGPWSEQYF.

V is TRBV7-3 and J is TRBJ1-1; D is possibly TRBD1 (6 bases). V was pared by 6 bases and J by 0 bases, with 8 bases between. Germline V gene lookup returns CDR1 SGHTA and CDR2 FQGTGA. The CDR3 totals 13 residues. The CDR3 loop is CASRAGVNTEAFF. CDR3 DNA sequence: TGTGCCAGCAGGGCAGGGGTGAACACTGAAGCTTTCTTT.

This chain joins TRBV5-8 and TRBJ1-2; D not certain. The germline V gene encodes CDR1 SGHTS and CDR2 YDEGEE. The V end was cut by 3 bases, the J end by 0 bases, with 15 bases between. This CDR3 is 16 amino acids long. The CDR3 here is CASSSPLQLANYGYTF. For the CDR3, the DNA is TGTGCCAGCAGCTCCCCCCTGCAGTTAGCTAACTATGGCTACACCTTC. Combining the CDR3 with reference TRBV5-8 and TRBJ1-2 gives the whole variable domain EAGVTQSPTHLIKTRGQQATLRCSPISGHTSVYWYQQALGLGLQFLLWYDEGEERNRGNFPPRFSGRQFPNYSSELNVNALELEDSALYLCASSSPLQLANYGYTFGSGTRLTVV.

This clone was detected only once. The chain has TRBV9 and TRBJ2-1; TRBD2 agrees at 12 bases. V shed 4 bases and J 4 bases; nucleotides not matched to a gene: 3. Germline values: CDR1 SGDLS, CDR2 YYNGEE. This CDR3 comprises 15 residues. The chain's CDR3 is CASSPSGGGYNEQFF. Written as DNA, the CDR3 is TGTGCCAGCAGCCCTAGCGGGGGGGGGTACAATGAGCAGTTCTTC.

Here the CDR3 reads CASSLGGVGNQPQHF. Written as DNA, the CDR3 is TGTGCCAGCAGCTTAGGGGGAGTGGGCAATCAGCCCCAGCATTTT. V is TRBV5-4 and J is TRBJ1-5; the D gene is possibly TRBD1 (6 bases). With 2 bases removed from V and 2 bases from J, the gap between germline ends came to 11 bases. Germline assignment: CDR1 SGHNT and CDR2 YYREEE (reference sequence). CDR3 length: 15 amino acids.

The chain joins TRBV7-3 to TRBJ2-3, with 9 bases identical to TRBD2. The CDR3 contains 17 residues. The V gene's germline CDR1 is SGHTA and CDR2 FQGTGA. The ends lost 5 bases at V and 6 bases at J; junction bases unmatched: 15. This CDR3 is CASSLRAGGLSGDTQYF. The CDR3 DNA reads TGTGCCAGCAGCCTCCGAGCGGGGGGCCTGTCGGGGGATACGCAGTATTTT.

This clone was seen only a few times. CDR3 region: CAWSPGGSTDTQYF. As DNA, the CDR3 is TGTGCCTGGAGTCCGGGGGGTAGCACAGATACGCAGTATTTT. The rearrangement joins TRBV30 to TRBJ2-3, with TRBD2 matching over 7 bases. The CDR3 runs to 14 residues. Per the germline V gene, CDR1 is GTSNPN and CDR2 is SVGIG (reference sequence). With V trimmed by 2 bases and J by 0 bases, 2 bases remained unmatched.

The table lists this clone with a few counts. J is TRBJ1-5 and V is TRBV5-8; D possibly corresponds to TRBD1 (6 bases). This CDR3 comprises 15 residues. V was shortened by 2 bases and J by 2 bases, with 11 bases between the two germline ends. Germline CDR1 is SGHTS and CDR2 is YDEGEE. The DNA for the CDR3 is TGTGCCAGCAGCTTAGGGGGAGTGGGCAATCAGCCCCAGCATTTT. It yields the protein CASSLGGVGNQPQHF.

The chain joins TRBV5-4 to TRBJ1-5; D call uncertain. V lost 3 bases and J lost 4, with 11 bases in between. CDR3 length: 14 residues. Germline assignment: CDR1 SGHNT and CDR2 YYREEE (reference sequence). CDR3 DNA: TGTGCCAGCAGCTGGACCCGGGGAAATCAGCCCCAGCATTTT. This codes for CASSWTRGNQPQHF. Based on the CDR3 plus reference TRBV5-4 and TRBJ1-5, the full variable domain is ETGVTQSPTHLIKTRGQQVTLRCSSQSGHNTVSWYQQALGQGPQFIFQYYREEENGRGNFPPRFSGLQFPNYSSELNVNALELDDSALYLCASSWTRGNQPQHFGDGTRLSIL.

This clone was detected only a few times. The J gene is TRBJ2-1, the V gene TRBV19, with 10 bases fitting TRBD1. The CDR3 has 17 amino acids. Germline CDR1 LNHDA, CDR2 SQIVND (reference sequence). V lost 6 bases to trimming and J lost 3 bases; unmatched junction nucleotides: 11. Here the CDR3 DNA reads TGTGCCAGTAGCCCTACTCCGGGACAGGGGAACTACAATGAGCAGTTCTTC. Translation gives CASSPTPGQGNYNEQFF.

To note about this clone: Compared with germline, one end of the junction differs, possibly owing to a read error. CDR3 bases: TGCGCCAGCAGATTGGGACAGCTTTTGAACACCGGGGAGCTGTTTTTT. This codes for CASRLGQLLNTGELFF. The V call is TRBV5-1, the J call TRBJ2-2; TRBD1 matches at 7 bases. Germline loops: CDR1 SGHRS, CDR2 YFSETQ. The CDR3 loop spans 16 amino acids.

This clone appeared a few times. This sequence joins TRBV27 and TRBJ1-5; 9 positions match TRBD1. This CDR3 has 16 residues. CDR1 and CDR2 (germline): MNHEY, SMNVEV (reference sequence). The V and J ends lost 5 bases and 4 bases, in that order; junction bases with no gene match: 9. CDR3 in DNA: TGTGCCAGCAGTCAAACTTGGGACAGGGTAAATCAGCCCCAGCATTTT. It yields the protein CASSQTWDRVNQPQHF.

The chain joins TRBV6-4 to TRBJ1-1; no clear D gene. V was pared by 4 bases and J by 2 bases, with 11 bases between. This CDR3 is 14 amino acids long. Germline V lookup: CDR1 MRHNA, CDR2 SNTAGT. CDR3 sequence: CASSASPGNTEAFF. The CDR3 coding sequence is TGTGCCAGCAGTGCCTCTCCGGGTAACACTGAAGCTTTCTTT.